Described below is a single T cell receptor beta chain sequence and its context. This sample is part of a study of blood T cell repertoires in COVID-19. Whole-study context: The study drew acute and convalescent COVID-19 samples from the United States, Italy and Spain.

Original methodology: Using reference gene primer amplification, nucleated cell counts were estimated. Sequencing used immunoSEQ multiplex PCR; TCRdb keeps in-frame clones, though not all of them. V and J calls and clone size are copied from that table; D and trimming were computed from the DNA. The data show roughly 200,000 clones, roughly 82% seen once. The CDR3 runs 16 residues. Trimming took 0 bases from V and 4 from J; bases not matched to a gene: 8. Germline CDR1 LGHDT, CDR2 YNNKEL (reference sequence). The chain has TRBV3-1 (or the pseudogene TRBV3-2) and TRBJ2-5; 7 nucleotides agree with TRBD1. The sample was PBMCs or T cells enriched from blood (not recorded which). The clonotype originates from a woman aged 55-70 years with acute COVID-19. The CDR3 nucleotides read TGTGCCAGCAGCCAAGATCTATGGCAGGGGGTAGAGACCCAGTACTTC. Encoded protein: CASSQDLWQGVETQYF.